Listed below are T cell receptor beta chains from one sample, sequenced in a study of T cell changes during pregnancy in multiple sclerosis. TCRdb keeps only in-frame clones here, not all; method: immunoSEQ multiplex PCR. The sample holds tens of thousands of clones, 80% to 95% seen once. Sample: peripheral blood. All receptors come from a female donor with multiple sclerosis, enrolled in a pregnancy study. The CDR3 runs from the conserved cysteine through the conserved F or W. The order of the fields is clone size, D gene, V gene, J gene, CDR3 protein, CDR3 DNA. A D gene is named only where the DNA matches it firmly. Size values are once, few and many counts, or a class for expanded clones, and some rows have none.

clone size: .; D gene: .; V gene: TRBV4-2; J gene: TRBJ2-7; CDR3 protein: CASSPSDSYEQYF; CDR3 DNA: TGTGCCAGCAGCCCTAGCGACTCCTACGAGCAGTACTTC
clone size: .; D gene: .; V gene: TRBV7-2; J gene: TRBJ1-1; CDR3 protein: CASSRRLQTNTEAFF; CDR3 DNA: TGTGCCAGCAGCCGCCGGCTACAGACCAACACTGAAGCTTTCTTT
clone size: .; D gene: TRBD1; V gene: TRBV5-1; J gene: TRBJ2-7; CDR3 protein: CASSPLPFDRGHPYEQYF; CDR3 DNA: TGCGCCAGCAGCCCCCTCCCCTTCGACAGGGGACATCCCTACGAGCAGTACTTC
clone size: once; D gene: .; V gene: TRBV30; J gene: TRBJ1-3; CDR3 protein: CAWSTPREASGNTIYF; CDR3 DNA: TGTGCCTGGAGCACCCCTAGGGAGGCCTCTGGAAACACCATATATTTT
clone size: .; D gene: .; V gene: TRBV11-2; J gene: TRBJ1-1; CDR3 protein: CASSPRRVPNTEAFF; CDR3 DNA: TGTGCCAGCAGCCCACGACGGGTGCCCAACACTGAAGCTTTCTTT
clone size: .; D gene: .; V gene: TRBV11-3; J gene: TRBJ2-1; CDR3 protein: CASSLDTNNEQFF; CDR3 DNA: TGTGCCAGCAGCTTGGACACGAACAATGAGCAGTTCTTC
clone size: .; D gene: .; V gene: TRBV7-2; J gene: TRBJ2-1; CDR3 protein: CASSLEHVLYNEQFF; CDR3 DNA: TGTGCCAGCAGCTTAGAACACGTACTATACAATGAGCAGTTCTTC
clone size: .; D gene: .; V gene: TRBV18; J gene: TRBJ2-7; CDR3 protein: CASSTGQGSNYEQYF; CDR3 DNA: TGTGCCAGCTCAACAGGGCAGGGATCAAACTACGAGCAGTACTTC
clone size: .; D gene: .; V gene: TRBV11-2; J gene: TRBJ2-3; CDR3 protein: CASRAGESDTQYF; CDR3 DNA: TGTGCCAGCAGGGCGGGTGAATCAGATACGCAGTATTTT
clone size: .; D gene: .; V gene: TRBV21-1; J gene: TRBJ1-1; CDR3 protein: CASSKRGPSKAFF; CDR3 DNA: TGTGCCAGCAGCAAACGCGGGCCATCGAAGGCTTTCTTT
clone size: .; D gene: .; V gene: TRBV5-1; J gene: TRBJ1-1; CDR3 protein: CASSSDTEAFF; CDR3 DNA: TGCGCCAGCAGCTCCGACACTGAAGCTTTCTTT
clone size: .; D gene: .; V gene: TRBV6-6; J gene: TRBJ2-7; CDR3 protein: CASSYSKQTGSYEQYF; CDR3 DNA: TGTGCCAGCAGTTACTCGAAACAGACAGGCTCCTACGAGCAGTACTTC
clone size: .; D gene: TRBD1; V gene: TRBV7-9; J gene: TRBJ1-2; CDR3 protein: CASSFGQGGYTF; CDR3 DNA: TGTGCCAGCAGCTTCGGACAGGGGGGCTACACCTTC
clone size: .; D gene: .; V gene: TRBV11-2; J gene: TRBJ2-4; CDR3 protein: CASSLMGYENIQYF; CDR3 DNA: TGTGCCAGCAGCTTAATGGGTTACGAAAACATTCAGTACTTC
clone size: once; D gene: .; V gene: TRBV4-3; J gene: TRBJ1-4; CDR3 protein: CASSPRGGAPEKLFF; CDR3 DNA: TGCGCCAGCAGCCCTCGCGGGGGGGCGCCCGAAAAACTGTTTTTT
clone size: .; D gene: .; V gene: TRBV7-2; J gene: TRBJ2-7; CDR3 protein: CASSPTSASYEQYF; CDR3 DNA: TGTGCCAGCAGCCCAACTAGTGCCTCCTACGAGCAGTACTTC
clone size: few; D gene: .; V gene: TRBV29-1; J gene: TRBJ2-3; CDR3 protein: CSLLRGGTDTQYF; CDR3 DNA: TGCAGCCTCCTTCGAGGGGGCACAGATACGCAGTATTTT
clone size: once; D gene: .; V gene: TRBV4-1; J gene: TRBJ2-7; CDR3 protein: CASSQDEGVSYEQYF; CDR3 DNA: TGCGCCAGCAGCCAAGACGAAGGTGTATCGTACGAGCAGTACTTC
clone size: .; D gene: TRBD2; V gene: TRBV2; J gene: TRBJ2-1; CDR3 protein: CASRRPGTSRNEQFF; CDR3 DNA: TGTGCCAGCAGACGTCCCGGGACTAGTCGCAATGAGCAGTTCTTC
clone size: .; D gene: TRBD1; V gene: TRBV6-1; J gene: TRBJ1-2; CDR3 protein: CASSEPGQPTSGYTF; CDR3 DNA: TGTGCCAGCAGTGAACCGGGACAGCCAACCTCGGGCTACACCTTC
clone size: .; D gene: TRBD1; V gene: TRBV30; J gene: TRBJ1-2; CDR3 protein: CAWRDRGQVLSYTF; CDR3 DNA: TGTGCCTGGAGGGACAGGGGGCAAGTTCTTAGCTACACCTTC
clone size: .; D gene: .; V gene: TRBV28; J gene: TRBJ2-7; CDR3 protein: CASSFGAYLGVGEQYF; CDR3 DNA: TGTGCCAGCAGTTTTGGTGCTTACCTTGGGGTAGGCGAGCAGTACTTC
clone size: .; D gene: .; V gene: TRBV29-1; J gene: TRBJ1-1; CDR3 protein: CSVEDDGIEAFF; CDR3 DNA: TGCAGCGTTGAAGATGACGGGATTGAAGCTTTCTTT
clone size: .; D gene: .; V gene: TRBV9; J gene: TRBJ1-2; CDR3 protein: CASSALQINYGYTF; CDR3 DNA: TGTGCCAGCAGCGCCCTACAGATTAACTATGGCTACACCTTC
clone size: .; D gene: .; V gene: TRBV27; J gene: TRBJ2-7; CDR3 protein: CATQRGFEQYF; CDR3 DNA: TGTGCCACACAGAGGGGGTTCGAGCAGTACTTC
clone size: .; D gene: .; V gene: TRBV5-5; J gene: TRBJ2-2; CDR3 protein: CASSLSGSDTGELFF; CDR3 DNA: TGTGCCAGCAGCTTGTCAGGGTCGGACACCGGGGAGCTGTTTTTT
clone size: .; D gene: .; V gene: TRBV5-6; J gene: TRBJ2-6; CDR3 protein: CASSLYKSRPGGANVLTF; CDR3 DNA: TGTGCCAGCAGCTTGTATAAGAGTCGGCCTGGTGGGGCCAACGTCCTGACTTTC
clone size: few; D gene: .; V gene: TRBV5-6; J gene: TRBJ2-2; CDR3 protein: CASSFGQPNTGELFF; CDR3 DNA: TGTGCCAGCAGCTTCGGGCAGCCGAACACCGGGGAGCTGTTTTTT
clone size: once; D gene: TRBD1; V gene: TRBV28; J gene: TRBJ1-2; CDR3 protein: CASSLSAGGDYGYTF; CDR3 DNA: TGTGCCAGCAGTTTAAGCGCAGGGGGCGACTATGGCTACACCTTC
clone size: .; D gene: .; V gene: TRBV4-1; J gene: TRBJ1-1; CDR3 protein: CASRVGQKNTEAFF; CDR3 DNA: TGCGCCAGCAGGGTTGGGCAGAAGAACACTGAAGCTTTCTTT
clone size: .; D gene: TRBD1; V gene: TRBV6-5; J gene: TRBJ2-5; CDR3 protein: CASSYGAGGQETQYF; CDR3 DNA: TGTGCCAGCAGTTACGGGGCAGGGGGACAAGAGACCCAGTACTTC
clone size: .; D gene: .; V gene: TRBV7-2; J gene: TRBJ2-7; CDR3 protein: CASSLAPGISYEQYF; CDR3 DNA: TGTGCCAGCAGCTTAGCACCAGGGATCTCCTACGAGCAGTACTTC
clone size: .; D gene: .; V gene: TRBV6-5; J gene: TRBJ2-4; CDR3 protein: CASRPGLLAKNIQYF; CDR3 DNA: TGTGCCAGCAGGCCGGGACTTCTAGCCAAAAACATTCAGTACTTC
clone size: .; D gene: .; V gene: TRBV10-3; J gene: TRBJ2-4; CDR3 protein: CATNPGAKNIQYF; CDR3 DNA: TGTGCCACCAACCCCGGGGCCAAAAACATTCAGTACTTC
clone size: .; D gene: .; V gene: TRBV10-3; J gene: TRBJ1-2; CDR3 protein: CAISDQGNYGYTF; CDR3 DNA: TGTGCCATCAGTGACCAGGGGAACTATGGCTACACCTTC
clone size: .; D gene: .; V gene: TRBV5-8; J gene: TRBJ2-5; CDR3 protein: CASSWGAVTEETQYF; CDR3 DNA: TGTGCCAGCAGCTGGGGAGCGGTGACGGAAGAGACCCAGTACTTC
clone size: once; D gene: TRBD1; V gene: TRBV13; J gene: TRBJ2-7; CDR3 protein: CASNAPQQGAYEQYF; CDR3 DNA: TGTGCCAGCAACGCCCCCCAACAGGGGGCTTACGAGCAGTACTTC
clone size: .; D gene: .; V gene: TRBV7-7; J gene: TRBJ1-2; CDR3 protein: CASSPVDSRIANYGYTF; CDR3 DNA: TGTGCCAGCAGCCCCGTTGACAGTCGTATTGCTAACTATGGCTACACCTTC
clone size: .; D gene: .; V gene: TRBV11-2; J gene: TRBJ1-1; CDR3 protein: CASSLEGPPNTEAFF; CDR3 DNA: TGTGCCAGCAGCTTAGAGGGACCGCCGAACACTGAAGCTTTCTTT
clone size: .; D gene: .; V gene: TRBV11-2; J gene: TRBJ2-2; CDR3 protein: CASSPDFTGELFF; CDR3 DNA: TGTGCCAGCAGCCCCGACTTCACCGGGGAGCTGTTTTTT
clone size: medium-sized; D gene: .; V gene: TRBV7-3; J gene: TRBJ1-5; CDR3 protein: CASSTGPNQPQHF; CDR3 DNA: TGTGCCAGCAGCACAGGGCCCAATCAGCCCCAGCATTTT
clone size: .; D gene: .; V gene: TRBV30; J gene: TRBJ2-7; CDR3 protein: CAWSGQGFLGEQYF; CDR3 DNA: TGTGCCTGGAGTGGGCAGGGGTTCCTCGGCGAGCAGTACTTC
clone size: .; D gene: .; V gene: TRBV27; J gene: TRBJ1-5; CDR3 protein: CASSSGFNQPQHF; CDR3 DNA: TGTGCCAGCAGTTCTGGGTTCAATCAGCCACAGCATTTT
clone size: .; D gene: TRBD2; V gene: TRBV4-1; J gene: TRBJ2-1; CDR3 protein: CASTYPGTNYNEQFF; CDR3 DNA: TGCGCCAGCACCTACCCCGGGACTAACTACAATGAGCAGTTCTTC
clone size: .; D gene: .; V gene: TRBV2; J gene: TRBJ1-5; CDR3 protein: CASGADSNQPQHF; CDR3 DNA: TGTGCCAGCGGAGCCGATAGCAATCAGCCCCAGCATTTT
clone size: .; D gene: .; V gene: TRBV6-5; J gene: TRBJ1-1; CDR3 protein: CASSEQVNTEAFF; CDR3 DNA: TGTGCCAGCAGTGAACAGGTCAACACTGAAGCTTTCTTT
clone size: .; D gene: .; V gene: TRBV6-5; J gene: TRBJ2-3; CDR3 protein: CASRMDTTDTQYF; CDR3 DNA: TGTGCCAGCAGGATGGACACCACAGATACGCAGTATTTT
clone size: .; D gene: TRBD2; V gene: TRBV5-4; J gene: TRBJ2-7; CDR3 protein: CASSLLSGRETYEQYF; CDR3 DNA: TGTGCCAGCAGCCTCCTAAGCGGGAGGGAAACCTACGAGCAGTACTTC
clone size: .; D gene: TRBD1; V gene: TRBV6-6; J gene: TRBJ1-1; CDR3 protein: CASTTMDRGHSTEAFF; CDR3 DNA: TGTGCCAGCACGACTATGGACAGGGGGCATAGCACTGAAGCTTTCTTT
clone size: .; D gene: .; V gene: TRBV11-3; J gene: TRBJ2-3; CDR3 protein: CASSLGADTDTQYF; CDR3 DNA: TGTGCCAGCAGCTTAGGTGCAGACACAGATACGCAGTATTTT
clone size: .; D gene: .; V gene: TRBV9; J gene: TRBJ1-2; CDR3 protein: CATGQLTNYGYTF; CDR3 DNA: TGTGCAACCGGACAGCTAACTAACTATGGCTACACCTTC
clone size: .; D gene: .; V gene: TRBV5-1; J gene: TRBJ2-2; CDR3 protein: CASSLVTWGGELFF; CDR3 DNA: TGCGCCAGCAGCTTGGTCACGTGGGGCGGGGAGCTGTTTTTT
clone size: once; D gene: TRBD2; V gene: TRBV18; J gene: TRBJ2-1; CDR3 protein: CASSPTVAGGPNSYNEQFF; CDR3 DNA: TGTGCCAGCTCACCGACGGTAGCGGGAGGGCCCAACTCCTACAATGAGCAGTTCTTC